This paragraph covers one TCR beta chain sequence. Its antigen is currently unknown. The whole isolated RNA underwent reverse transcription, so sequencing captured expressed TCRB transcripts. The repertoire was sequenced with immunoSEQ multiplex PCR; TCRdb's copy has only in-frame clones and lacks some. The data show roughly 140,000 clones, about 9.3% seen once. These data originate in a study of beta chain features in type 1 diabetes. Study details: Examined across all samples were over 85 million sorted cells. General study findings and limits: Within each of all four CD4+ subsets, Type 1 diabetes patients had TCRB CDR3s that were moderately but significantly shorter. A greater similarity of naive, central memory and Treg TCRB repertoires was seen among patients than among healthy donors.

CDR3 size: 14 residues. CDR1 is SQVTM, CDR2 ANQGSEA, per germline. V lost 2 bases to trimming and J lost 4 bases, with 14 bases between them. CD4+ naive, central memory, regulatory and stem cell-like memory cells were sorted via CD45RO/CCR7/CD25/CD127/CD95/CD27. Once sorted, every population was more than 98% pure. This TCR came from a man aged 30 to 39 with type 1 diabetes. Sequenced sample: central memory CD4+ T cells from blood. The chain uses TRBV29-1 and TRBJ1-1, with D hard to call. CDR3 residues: CSVEYAGRSTEAFF. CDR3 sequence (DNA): TGCAGCGTTGAATACGCAGGTCGAAGCACTGAAGCTTTCTTT.